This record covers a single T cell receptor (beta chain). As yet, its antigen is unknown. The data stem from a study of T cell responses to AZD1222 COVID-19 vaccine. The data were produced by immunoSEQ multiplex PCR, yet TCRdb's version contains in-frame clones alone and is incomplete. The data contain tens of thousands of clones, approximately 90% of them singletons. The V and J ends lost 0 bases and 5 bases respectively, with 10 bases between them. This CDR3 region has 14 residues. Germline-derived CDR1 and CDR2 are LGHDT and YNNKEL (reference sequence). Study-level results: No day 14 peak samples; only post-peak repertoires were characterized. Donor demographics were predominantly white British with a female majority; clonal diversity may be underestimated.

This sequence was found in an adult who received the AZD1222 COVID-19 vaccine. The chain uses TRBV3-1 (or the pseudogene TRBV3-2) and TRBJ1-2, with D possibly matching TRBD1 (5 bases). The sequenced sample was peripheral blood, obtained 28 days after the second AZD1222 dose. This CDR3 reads CASSQDPGGYGYTF. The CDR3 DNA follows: TGTGCCAGCAGCCAAGATCCTGGGGGGTATGGCTACACCTTC.